The T cell receptor beta chain under discussion was sequenced for a study of T cell repertoires in cytomegalovirus infection. The overall study: Public TCR beta signatures provided an indication of both CMV infection and a matching HLA type. General study findings and limits: Within the response measured ex vivo, HLA-C-restricted CMV-specific TCR beta clonotypes were dominant. Identification of carriers of CMV plus the relevant HLA was performed using cumulative public TCR beta family frequency.

In the case of this clonotype: Antigen specificity is unknown. Given a much more abundant clone one base away, this may be a read error.

From the reads, TCRdb called clonotypes with MiXCR, one entry per CDR3 protein. Seen here are a few hundred thousand distinct CDR3 sequences, about 17% observed once, and the top ten hold less than 50%. J lost 3 bases, V lost 4 bases, and 3 bases had no gene match. Looked up from germline, CDR1 is MDHEN and CDR2 is SYDVKM. CDR3 size: 14 residues. The chain recombines TRBV28 with TRBJ2-7, with 10 nucleotides matching TRBD1. This receptor was taken from a human donor in good health (CMV status not recorded). Some clones in this sample may be carry-over from other donors' samples. The sample comprised CD8+ T cells from PBMCs. The CDR3 spells CASSYGQGGYEQYF. CDR3 sequence (DNA): TGTGCCAGCAGTTACGGACAGGGGGGCTACGAGCAGTACTTC.